The 21 T cell receptor beta chains given below trace back to one sample, sequenced in a study of cytomegalovirus exposure and HLA in healthy donors. PCR was performed using 60 Vbeta and 13 Jbeta primers. TCRdb keeps only in-frame clones here, not all; method: immunoSEQ multiplex PCR. This sample yields 150,000 or so clones, of which 65% to 85% are seen a single time; about 3% belongs to the top ten. Sequencing was performed on PBMCs. The receptors stem from a man between 18 and 29 years old in good health and CMV-seronegative.

V is TRBV19 and J is TRBJ1-6, with D uncertain. The CDR3 has 15 residues. Trimming removed 11 bases at V and 0 bases at J, with 14 bases between. CDR1 is LNHDA and CDR2 is SQIVND in the germline V gene (reference sequence). In DNA, the CDR3 is TGTGCCCCCGAGTACGAGAGCTCCTATAATTCACCCCTCCACTTT. Translating gives CAPEYESSYNSPLHF.

The genes are TRBV4-3 and TRBJ1-4, with no clear D. V dropped 6 bases and J dropped 0 bases, with 11 bases sitting between them. In germline, CDR1 is LGHNA, CDR2 YSLEER. The CDR3 loop spans 15 amino acids. DNA for the CDR3: TGCGCCAGCAGTCGAGGCGTTGCAACTAATGAAAAACTGTTTTTT. The encoded protein is CASSRGVATNEKLFF.

CDR3 DNA: TGTGCCAGCAGCTTAGAACAGGGGCCAGCCGAGCAGTACTTC. Translation gives CASSLEQGPAEQYF. The genes are TRBV11-1 and TRBJ2-7; 7 nucleotides match TRBD1. The CDR3 is 14 residues long. V lost 1 base, J lost 6 bases, and 6 bases stayed unmatched. Per germline, CDR1 SGHAT and CDR2 FQDESV (reference sequence).

The gene calls are TRBV27 and TRBJ1-3; perhaps TRBD1 as D (6 bases). The V gene lost 8 bases and the J gene lost 0 bases, with 11 bases spanning the gap. CDR3 length: 14 amino acids. Germline loops: CDR1 MNHEY, CDR2 SMNVEV (reference sequence). The CDR3 here is CASRQALSGNTIYF. CDR3 coding DNA: TGTGCCAGCCGACAGGCCCTCTCTGGAAACACCATATATTTT.

This chain links TRBV4-1 with TRBJ1-5; tentative D call: TRBD1 (5 bases). From germline, CDR1 is MGHRA and CDR2 YSYEKL. Trimming shortened V by 3 bases and J by 5 bases, and 11 bases separated the two germline ends. The CDR3 totals 14 residues. This CDR3 is CASSQRQSDQPQHF. The DNA of the CDR3 is TGCGCCAGCAGCCAGAGACAGTCCGATCAGCCCCAGCATTTT.

This clone occurred a few times. The CDR3 reads CASSLVPGVRTEAFF. The CDR3 DNA follows: TGTGCCAGCAGCTTAGTGCCAGGGGTTCGCACTGAAGCTTTCTTT. The chain couples TRBV7-9 to TRBJ1-1; a possible D gene is TRBD1 (6 bases). Germline V gives CDR1 SEHNR, CDR2 FQNEAQ (reference sequence). The CDR3 runs to 15 residues. Trimming pared 1 base from V and 4 bases from J, leaving 13 bases between.

This chain uses TRBV5-1 with TRBJ2-5, with 8 bases lining up with TRBD2. Germline-derived CDR1 and CDR2 are SGHRS and YFSETQ. Trimming cost V 4 bases and J 5 bases; bases outside gene matches: 10. This CDR3 region has 15 residues. As DNA, the CDR3 is TGCGCCAGCAGCGTCGAGGCGGGGGGAGGGGAGACCCAGTACTTC. Protein sequence: CASSVEAGGGETQYF. The whole variable domain, remainder taken from reference TRBV5-1 and TRBJ2-5, is KAGVTQTPRYLIKTRGQQVTLSCSPISGHRSVSWYQQTPGQGLQFLFEYFSETQRNKGNFPGRFSGRQFSNSRSEMNVSTLELGDSALYLCASSVEAGGGETQYFGPGTRLLVL.

CDR3 region: CASSLGQGQYTEAFF. In nucleotides, the CDR3 is TGTGCCAGCAGCCTTGGACAGGGCCAATACACTGAAGCTTTCTTT. The rearrangement links TRBV5-4 to TRBJ1-1; 8 nucleotides line up with TRBD1. Germline loops: CDR1 SGHNT, CDR2 YYREEE (reference sequence). This CDR3 is 15 amino acids long. Losses at the gene ends were 4 bases for V and 3 bases for J; bases not matched to a gene: 8. Drawing the rest from reference TRBV5-4 and TRBJ1-1, the complete variable domain is ETGVTQSPTHLIKTRGQQVTLRCSSQSGHNTVSWYQQALGQGPQFIFQYYREEENGRGNFPPRFSGLQFPNYSSELNVNALELDDSALYLCASSLGQGQYTEAFFGQGTRLTVV.

This clone occurred once. The rearrangement links TRBV4-1 to TRBJ1-2; a possible D gene is TRBD1 (6 bases). Trimming stripped 0 bases from V and 5 bases from J, with 13 bases between. The CDR3 covers 15 residues. Germline V gives CDR1 MGHRA, CDR2 YSYEKL. The CDR3 region has the DNA TGCGCCAGCAGCCAAGATCTTTGGACAGCATATGGCTACACCTTC. It codes for CASSQDLWTAYGYTF.

The genes are TRBV5-8 and TRBJ2-7; D unresolved. CDR1 and CDR2 (germline): SGHTS, YDEGEE. The CDR3 spans 13 residues. Trimming left V 6 bases short and J 6 bases short, with 16 bases between. The CDR3 protein is CASNYLDGPEQYF. In DNA form, the CDR3 reads TGTGCCAGCAACTATCTAGACGGTCCCGAGCAGTACTTC.

V is TRBV9 and J is TRBJ2-5; a weak D match, TRBD1 (6 bases). The CDR3 totals 14 residues. Germline V gives CDR1 SGDLS, CDR2 YYNGEE. The germline V and J ends were trimmed by 0 bases and 5 bases, with 11 bases remaining between them. CDR3: CASSVDRARETQYF. The CDR3, as DNA: TGTGCCAGCAGCGTAGACAGGGCCAGGGAGACCCAGTACTTC.

The chain combines TRBV5-6 with TRBJ2-7, with 11 bases fitting TRBD1. Germline loops: CDR1 SGHDT, CDR2 YYEEEE. After removal of 2 bases from V and 5 bases from J, the junction contained 3 bases not matched to a gene. CDR3 length: 14 residues. The chain's CDR3 is CASSLRTGGDEQYF. DNA of the CDR3: TGTGCCAGCAGCTTAAGGACAGGGGGCGACGAGCAGTACTTC.

The rearrangement joins TRBV5-1 to TRBJ1-2, with 12 bases aligning to TRBD1. This CDR3 is 17 amino acids long. The germline V gene has CDR1 SGHRS and CDR2 YFSETQ. V trimming: 4 bases; J trimming: 4 bases; junction bases outside the gene matches: 11. The CDR3, as DNA: TGCGCCAGCAGCGGCCGGGACAGGGGGCGCCTAGGCTATGGCTACACCTTC. Its translation is CASSGRDRGRLGYGYTF. The full variable domain, with the rest looked up from reference TRBV5-1 and TRBJ1-2, is KAGVTQTPRYLIKTRGQQVTLSCSPISGHRSVSWYQQTPGQGLQFLFEYFSETQRNKGNFPGRFSGRQFSNSRSEMNVSTLELGDSALYLCASSGRDRGRLGYGYTFGSGTRLTVV.

CDR3 sequence reads: CAWMPGPLPNSPLHF. In nucleotides, the CDR3 is TGTGCCTGGATGCCAGGGCCCTTGCCGAATTCACCCCTCCACTTT. This sequence joins TRBV30 and TRBJ1-6, with D tentatively TRBD1 (5 bases). Per the germline V gene, CDR1 is GTSNPN and CDR2 is SVGIG (reference sequence). CDR3 length equals 15 residues. V gave up 4 bases and J gave up 7 bases, with 17 bases separating them. Using reference TRBV30 and TRBJ1-6 for the parts outside the CDR3, the full variable domain is SQTIHQWPATLVQPVGSPLSLECTVEGTSNPNLYWYRQAAGRGLQLLFYSVGIGQISSEVPQNLSASRPQDRQFILSSKKLLLSDSGFYLCAWMPGPLPNSPLHFGNGTRLTVT.

This sequence joins TRBV19 and TRBJ2-2; the D gene is possibly TRBD2 (6 bases). V lost 5 bases and J lost 5, with 15 bases in between. The CDR3 sequence is 15 residues long. CDR1 and CDR2 (germline): LNHDA, SQIVND (reference sequence). CDR3 bases: TGTGCCAGTAGTCCCCTCGGGGGTTCAACCGGGGAGCTGTTTTTT. Translating it yields CASSPLGGSTGELFF.

Points on this clone: This CDR3 is also generated by other DNA sequences in the sample. The chain joins TRBV19 to TRBJ2-2; a possible D gene is TRBD1 (5 bases). The length of the CDR3 is 14 residues. Germline V gives CDR1 LNHDA, CDR2 SQIVND (reference sequence). The V end was cut by 7 bases, the J end by 1 base, with 10 bases between. CDR3 residues: CASTNTGNTGELFF. The CDR3 DNA reads TGTGCCAGTACCAACACAGGGAACACCGGGGAGCTGTTTTTT.

The CDR3 protein is CASSQGSSAGGTDTQYF. The CDR3 DNA follows: TGTGCCAGCAGCCAAGGTTCGTCAGCGGGGGGCACAGATACGCAGTATTTT. This chain joins TRBV4-2 and TRBJ2-3; 8 bases match TRBD2. The germline gives CDR1 LGHNA, CDR2 YNFKEQ. This CDR3 comprises 17 residues. V lost 1 base and J lost 1; bases outside the gene matches: 7.

This sequence joins TRBV11-2 and TRBJ2-2, with no clear D. The V end lost 3 bases, the J end lost 1 base, and 9 bases lay between the germline ends. Germline V gene sequence: CDR1 SGHAT, CDR2 FQNNGV. The CDR3 contains 15 residues. CDR3 residues: CASSFNYMNTGELFF. CDR3 nucleotides: TGTGCCAGCAGCTTTAACTACATGAACACCGGGGAGCTGTTTTTT.

This chain joins TRBV6-4 and TRBJ1-6; 10 bases map to TRBD1. Germline CDR1 is MRHNA and CDR2 is SNTAGT. The CDR3 consists of 15 residues. J was trimmed by 4 bases and V by 4 bases; bases with no gene match: 1. CDR3 residues: CASSAGQGYNSPLHF. The CDR3 region has the DNA TGTGCCAGCAGTGCGGGACAGGGGTATAATTCACCCCTCCACTTT.

The CDR3 protein is CASSFSGGAFNEQFF. CDR3 sequence (DNA): TGTGCCAGCAGCTTTAGCGGGGGGGCCTTCAATGAGCAGTTCTTC. The V gene is TRBV7-2, the J gene TRBJ2-1; 11 nucleotides agree with TRBD2. Germline assignment: CDR1 SGHTA and CDR2 FQGNSA. V gave up 3 bases and J gave up 6 bases; unmatched junction bases: 4. This CDR3 contains 15 residues.

V gene TRBV12-5 combines with J gene TRBJ2-1, with D hard to call. Between the trimmed V and J ends, which lost 7 bases and 4 bases, there was a span of 5 bases. Germline V gene data show CDR1 as LGHNT and CDR2 as FRNRAP. The CDR3 spans 11 residues. The CDR3 is CASAQYNEQFF. The CDR3, as DNA: TGTGCTAGTGCCCAGTACAATGAGCAGTTCTTC.